Sequencing of this T cell receptor (beta chain) was carried out in a study of immune evolution from preneoplasia to lung adenocarcinoma. This clone has more than one count but fewer than ten. CDR1 is SGHAT and CDR2 is FQNNGV in the germline V gene. This CDR3 has 13 residues. V lost 8 bases and J lost 5, with 12 bases in between. Assay: immunoSEQ multiplex PCR; the TCRdb copy retains only in-frame clones and omits some. The sample lists roughly 10,000 clones, about 90% occurring once. The chain links TRBV11-2 to TRBJ1-4; the D gene is possibly TRBD1 (5 bases). What was sequenced was FFPE invasive lung adenocarcinoma tissue. The receptor's source is a person aged 70 to 85 with invasive lung adenocarcinoma. CDR3 in amino acids: CASGRQPNEKLFF. In DNA form, the CDR3 reads TGTGCCAGCGGCAGACAGCCAAATGAAAAACTGTTTTTT.